The 30 T cell receptor beta chains given below trace back to one sample, sequenced in a study of post-analysis software for immune sequencing data. No antigens are known for them. Study findings and constraints: Controls showed lower frequencies than patients for four to six TRBV segments, and TRBV5-6, TRBV5-1 and TRBV20-1 were among these.

The TCR beta cDNA libraries carried unique molecular identifiers. TCRdb called the PCR reads again in MiXCR, with one record for every CDR3 protein. The sample comprises about 460,000 distinct CDR3 sequences, roughly 45% of which are singletons, and roughly 12% rests with the top ten. Sequenced material: blood. Every receptor here comes from a girl between 10 and 17 years old with multiple sclerosis.

The sample holds a few counts of this clonotype. The gene calls are TRBV20-1 and TRBJ2-3; tentative D call: TRBD2 (7 bases). This CDR3 spans 15 amino acids. V was shortened by 5 bases and J by 0 bases, with 15 bases between the two germline ends. CDR1 and CDR2 from the germline V gene are DFQATT and SNEGSKA (reference sequence). CDR3 nucleotide sequence: TGCAGTGCTTGGGGGGGCGGGTCTAGCACAGATACGCAGTATTTT. It is translated as CSAWGGGSSTDTQYF.

V gene TRBV6-6 combines with J gene TRBJ2-4, with TRBD1 matching over 10 bases. Germline values: CDR1 MNHNY, CDR2 SVGAGI (reference sequence). CDR3 length equals 14 residues. V lost 6 bases to trimming and J lost 13 bases; unmatched junction nucleotides: 12. CDR3 sequence reads: CASRDRQGAGEQYF. The CDR3 DNA sequence: TGTGCCAGCAGGGACCGACAGGGGGCCGGGGAGCAGTACTTC.

The chain combines TRBV15 with TRBJ2-1, with TRBD2 matching 7 bases. Trimming took 1 base from V and 5 from J; bases not matched to a gene: 5. The CDR3 loop spans 15 amino acids. Looked up from germline, CDR1 is LNHNV and CDR2 is YYDKDF (reference sequence). The CDR3 region has the DNA TGTGCCACCAGCAGAGTTAGGGACTACGACAATGAGCAGTTCTTC. Protein product: CATSRVRDYDNEQFF. The full variable domain, in which reference TRBV15 and TRBJ2-1 provide the parts outside the CDR3, is DAMVIQNPRYQVTQFGKPVTLSCSQTLNHNVMYWYQQKSSQAPKLLFHYYDKDFNNEADTPDNFQSRRPNTSFCFLDIRSPGLGDTAMYLCATSRVRDYDNEQFFGPGTRLTVL.

The V gene is TRBV29-1, the J gene TRBJ2-5; D ambiguous. The CDR3 consists of 12 residues. The germline V gene encodes CDR1 SQVTM and CDR2 ANQGSEA. Between the trimmed V and J ends, which lost 4 bases and 11 bases, there was a span of 17 bases. The chain's CDR3 is CSVVGLTHGQYF. The DNA of the CDR3 is TGCAGCGTTGTAGGCCTAACCCACGGGCAGTACTTC.

The CDR3 region has the DNA TGTGCCAGCAGCTTAGCGCCCGGACAGATCAATCAGCCCCAGCATTTT. Translating it yields CASSLAPGQINQPQHF. V gene TRBV7-8 combines with J gene TRBJ1-5, with a weak D call TRBD1 (6 bases). The CDR3 covers 16 residues. The germline CDR1 and CDR2 sequences are SGHVS and FQNEAQ. Trimming took off 0 bases at V and 3 bases at J, with 12 bases between the two ends.

The rearrangement links TRBV20-1 to TRBJ2-1, with D possibly being TRBD2 (5 bases). Germline loops: CDR1 DFQATT, CDR2 SNEGSKA (reference sequence). The CDR3 extends over 14 amino acids. The V gene lost 3 bases and the J gene lost 10 bases, with 19 bases spanning the gap. The chain's CDR3 is CSASSPELVSEQFF. CDR3 bases: TGCAGTGCTAGTTCCCCCGAACTAGTTTCCGAGCAGTTCTTC.

With respect to this clonotype: Compared with germline, one end of the junction differs, possibly owing to a read error. The chain uses TRBV20-1 and TRBJ2-2; 7 bases are a match to TRBD1. The CDR3 consists of 14 residues. CDR1 is DFQATT, CDR2 SNEGSKA, per germline (reference sequence). The CDR3 DNA follows: TGCAGCGCTAGAGTTACAGGGGATGGGGGGGAGCTGTTTTTT. It encodes CSARVTGDGGELFF.

The J gene is TRBJ2-7, the V gene TRBV7-9; 15 bases align to TRBD2. Trimming at V came to 5 bases and at J to 2 bases, leaving 7 bases not matched to a gene. The CDR3 totals 17 residues. Germline values: CDR1 SEHNR, CDR2 FQNEAQ (reference sequence). The CDR3 nucleotides are TGTGCCAGCAGCCCAAGGACTAGCGGGAGGGGTACCTACGAGCAGTACTTC. Its protein is CASSPRTSGRGTYEQYF.

The chain recombines TRBV28 with TRBJ2-7; 7 bases align to TRBD2. There are 14 residues in the CDR3. Germline values: CDR1 MDHEN, CDR2 SYDVKM. Trimming at V came to 8 bases and at J to 4 bases, leaving 11 bases not matched to a gene. This chain's CDR3 is CASEVAGPRYEQYF. CDR3 nucleotide sequence: TGTGCCAGCGAGGTAGCGGGTCCTCGGTACGAGCAGTACTTC.

This chain links TRBV6-2 or TRBV6-3 with TRBJ1-5; 8 bases align to TRBD1. The CDR3 totals 15 residues. The ends lost 0 bases at V and 4 bases at J; junction bases unmatched: 2. Per germline, CDR1 MNHEY and CDR2 SVGEGT. The CDR3 nucleotides are TGTGCCAGCAGTTACTCGACAGGGGCAAATCAGCCCCAGCATTTT. Protein product: CASSYSTGANQPQHF.

The chain uses TRBV7-9 and TRBJ2-2; D is tentatively TRBD1 or TRBD2 (5 bases each). This CDR3 is 16 amino acids long. Trimming took off 5 bases at V and 0 bases at J, with 13 bases between the two ends. Germline V lookup: CDR1 SEHNR, CDR2 FQNEAQ (reference sequence). The CDR3, as DNA: TGTGCCAGCAGCAGAGCCGGGACCCCGAACACCGGGGAGCTGTTTTTT. Amino acid sequence: CASSRAGTPNTGELFF. Full variable domain (missing parts from reference TRBV7-9 and TRBJ2-2): DTGVSQNPRHKITKRGQNVTFRCDPISEHNRLYWYRQTLGQGPEFLTYFQNEAQLEKSRLLSDRFSAERPKGSFSTLEIQRTEQGDSAMYLCASSRAGTPNTGELFFGEGSRLTVL.

CDR3: CASSPGTANSGANVLTF. CDR3 coding DNA: TGCGCCAGCAGCCCCGGGACAGCGAACTCTGGGGCCAACGTCCTGACTTTC. The chain recombines TRBV5-1 with TRBJ2-6, with 7 bases aligning to TRBD1. The CDR3 consists of 17 residues. Germline V gene sequence: CDR1 SGHRS, CDR2 YFSETQ. The J segment lost 0 bases and the V segment lost 4 bases, leaving 7 bases of the junction unmatched.

Only a few counts were recorded for this clonotype. J is TRBJ2-5 and V is TRBV6-5; a weak D match, TRBD2 (5 bases). The length of the CDR3 is 16 residues. Trimming took off 2 bases at V and 4 bases at J, with 17 bases between the two ends. Germline CDR1 and CDR2: MNHEY and SVGAGI. As DNA, the CDR3 is TGTGCCAGCAGTTACGGTGTGTCTGGAGGACGAGAGACCCAGTACTTC. The encoded protein is CASSYGVSGGRETQYF.

This clonotype was seen only a few times. The chain recombines TRBV29-1 with TRBJ2-7; a possible D gene is TRBD1 (5 bases). CDR1 SQVTM and CDR2 ANQGSEA come from the germline V gene. CDR3 length: 13 residues. Between the trimmed V and J ends, which lost 4 bases and 4 bases, there was a span of 14 bases. DNA of the CDR3: TGCAGCGTTGTTCTGACAGTTCTGTACGAGCAGTACTTC. Encoded protein: CSVVLTVLYEQYF.

This sequence joins TRBV20-1 and TRBJ2-7, with TRBD1 as a possible D gene (5 bases). This CDR3 region has 13 residues. Trimming shortened V by 3 bases and J by 0 bases, and 9 bases separated the two germline ends. CDR1 and CDR2 (germline): DFQATT, SNEGSKA (reference sequence). The DNA for the CDR3 is TGCAGTGCTAGCCCAGGGTCCTCCTACGAGCAGTACTTC. Translated, it gives CSASPGSSYEQYF.

This chain joins TRBV20-1 and TRBJ1-1; no definite D call. V shed 1 base and J shed 2 bases, with 8 bases lying between them. The CDR3 is 13 residues long. The germline V gene encodes CDR1 DFQATT and CDR2 SNEGSKA (reference sequence). The CDR3 reads CSARGAENTEAFF. The CDR3 DNA sequence: TGCAGTGCTAGAGGGGCCGAAAACACTGAAGCTTTCTTT.

The gene calls are TRBV6-2 or TRBV6-3 and TRBJ2-1; the match to TRBD2 covers 7 bases. The germline V gene encodes CDR1 MNHEY and CDR2 SVGEGT. V lost 0 bases, J lost 3 bases, and 5 bases stayed unmatched. The CDR3 is made up of 16 amino acids. CDR3 in DNA: TGTGCCAGCAGTTACTCTGGACTAGTTGTCTACAATGAGCAGTTCTTC. Translating it yields CASSYSGLVVYNEQFF.

There are a few counts of this clonotype. V and J are TRBV28 and TRBJ2-5; a possible D gene is TRBD2 (5 bases). V was cut by 1 base and J by 2 bases, with 11 bases left in between. Germline V gene sequence: CDR1 MDHEN, CDR2 SYDVKM. This CDR3 is 15 amino acids long. The CDR3 here is CASSLYLAAQETQYF. The CDR3, as DNA: TGTGCCAGCAGTTTATACCTAGCAGCTCAAGAGACCCAGTACTTC.

The chain links TRBV6-6 to TRBJ2-3, with D perhaps being TRBD1 or TRBD2 (5 bases each). The CDR3 extends over 13 amino acids. Trimming took off 4 bases at V and 6 bases at J, with 11 bases between the two ends. The V gene's germline CDR1 is MNHNY and CDR2 SVGAGI (reference sequence). CDR3 protein: CASSSPGADTQYF. The CDR3 region has the DNA TGTGCCAGCAGTTCACCCGGGGCCGATACGCAGTATTTT.

This chain joins TRBV29-1 and TRBJ1-2, with 8 bases matching TRBD1. The J segment lost 8 bases and the V segment lost 3 bases, leaving 8 bases of the junction unmatched. Germline V gene data show CDR1 as SQVTM and CDR2 as ANQGSEA. CDR3 length: 13 residues. CDR3 region: CSVDRQGARGYTF. The CDR3 nucleotides read TGCAGCGTTGATAGGCAGGGGGCGCGGGGCTACACCTTC.

The J gene is TRBJ2-7, the V gene TRBV6-5; D might be TRBD2 (6 bases). This CDR3 has 12 residues. Between the trimmed V and J ends, which lost 8 bases and 2 bases, there was a span of 10 bases. CDR1 is MNHEY, CDR2 SVGAGI, per germline. DNA of the CDR3: TGTGCCAGCTCGGGGGACCCCTACGAGCAGTACTTC. Protein: CASSGDPYEQYF.

The genes are TRBV7-9 and TRBJ2-1, with TRBD2 identical over 7 bases. From germline, CDR1 is SEHNR and CDR2 FQNEAQ (reference sequence). With V trimmed by 5 bases and J by 0 bases, 7 bases remained unmatched. CDR3 length: 16 residues. CDR3 in amino acids: CASSQPSGSSYNEQFF. CDR3 coding DNA: TGTGCCAGCAGCCAACCTAGCGGAAGCTCCTACAATGAGCAGTTCTTC.

As DNA, the CDR3 is TGTGCCAGCAGTTTAGGTGACAGCAAGAATCAGCCCCAGCATTTT. Its translation is CASSLGDSKNQPQHF. This chain links TRBV28 with TRBJ1-5; possible D gene TRBD1, 5 bases. Trimming removed 2 bases from V and 4 bases from J, with 12 bases in between. The length of the CDR3 is 15 residues. Germline lookup yields CDR1 MDHEN and CDR2 SYDVKM.

As regards this clonotype: A single base separates this from a much larger clone, so it may be a read error. The genes are TRBV20-1 and TRBJ1-2, with D uncertain. The CDR3 is 14 residues long. Germline CDR1 DFQATT, CDR2 SNEGSKA (reference sequence). CDR3 protein: CSARVKISNCGYTF. The CDR3 DNA reads TGCAGTGCTAGAGTCAAAATATCGAACTGTGGCTACACCTTC.

The chain joins TRBV28 to TRBJ2-7, with D maybe TRBD1 (6 bases). The germline CDR1 and CDR2 sequences are MDHEN and SYDVKM. This CDR3 comprises 14 residues. Trimming shortened V by 6 bases and J by 2 bases, and 14 bases separated the two germline ends. The CDR3 nucleotides are TGTGCCAGCAGGCCACAGGGTCCCACCTACGAGCAGTACTTC. It is translated as CASRPQGPTYEQYF.

This chain connects TRBV6-1 to TRBJ2-3, with D perhaps matching TRBD2 (6 bases). Trimming shortened V by 5 bases and J by 0 bases, and 15 bases separated the two germline ends. The CDR3 is made up of 16 amino acids. The V gene's germline CDR1 is MNHNS and CDR2 SASEGT. The chain's CDR3 is CASSSNSGLSTDTQYF. The CDR3 DNA sequence: TGTGCCAGCAGTTCTAATAGCGGACTAAGCACAGATACGCAGTATTTT.

The gene calls are TRBV7-2 and TRBJ2-1; 12 nucleotides agree with TRBD2. This CDR3 comprises 17 residues. The V segment lost 1 base and the J segment 8 bases; nucleotides outside the gene matches: 9. Germline V gene data show CDR1 as SGHTA and CDR2 as FQGNSA. This CDR3 is CASSLGVGLAGGDEQFF. CDR3 bases: TGTGCCAGCAGCTTAGGGGTGGGGCTAGCGGGAGGGGATGAGCAGTTCTTC. The full variable domain, rest sourced from reference TRBV7-2 and TRBJ2-1, is GAGVSQSPSNKVTEKGKDVELRCDPISGHTALYWYRQSLGQGLEFLIYFQGNSAPDKSGLPSDRFSAERTGGSVSTLTIQRTQQEDSAVYLCASSLGVGLAGGDEQFFGPGTRLTVL.

This sequence joins TRBV12-3 or TRBV12-4 and TRBJ2-7; TRBD2 agrees at 10 bases. The trim removed 1 base at V and 5 bases at J, leaving 14 bases unmatched. The CDR3 runs 18 residues. In DNA form, the CDR3 reads TGTGCCAGCAGTTTAGAAATCGGGGCTAGCGGGAGTCCACACGAGCAGTACTTC. The encoded protein is CASSLEIGASGSPHEQYF.

This clonotype has only a few counts. The chain carries TRBV24-1 and TRBJ2-1; D possibly corresponds to TRBD1 (6 bases). CDR1 and CDR2 (germline): KGHDR, SFDVKD. V lost 3 bases and J lost 4, with 15 bases in between. This CDR3 region has 16 residues. The CDR3 region has the DNA TGTGCCACCAGTGATCGGGACGGACAGATTTACAATGAGCAGTTCTTC. This gives the protein CATSDRDGQIYNEQFF.

The genes are TRBV6-5 and TRBJ2-7; 7 nucleotides line up with TRBD1. Germline V lookup: CDR1 MNHEY, CDR2 SVGAGI. Trimming removed 6 bases from V and 0 bases from J; junction bases left unmatched: 11. The length of the CDR3 is 16 residues. The CDR3 sequence is CASRRNRGPLSYEQYF. The DNA for the CDR3 is TGTGCCAGCAGACGTAACAGGGGCCCCCTCTCCTACGAGCAGTACTTC.